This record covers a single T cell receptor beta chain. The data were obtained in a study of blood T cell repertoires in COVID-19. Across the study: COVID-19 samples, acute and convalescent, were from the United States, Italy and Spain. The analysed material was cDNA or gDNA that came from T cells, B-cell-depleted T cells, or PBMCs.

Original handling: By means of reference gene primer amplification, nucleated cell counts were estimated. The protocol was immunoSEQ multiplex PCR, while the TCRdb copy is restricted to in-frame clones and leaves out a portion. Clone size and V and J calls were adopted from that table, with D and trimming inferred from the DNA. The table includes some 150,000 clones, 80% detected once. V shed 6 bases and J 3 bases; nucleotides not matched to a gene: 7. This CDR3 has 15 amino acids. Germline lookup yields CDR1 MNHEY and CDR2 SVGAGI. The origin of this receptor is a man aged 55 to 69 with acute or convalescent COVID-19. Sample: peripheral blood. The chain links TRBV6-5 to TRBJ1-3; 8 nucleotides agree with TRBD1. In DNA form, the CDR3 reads TGTGCCAGCAGATCGGACAGGGTCTATGGAAACACCATATATTTT. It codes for CASRSDRVYGNTIYF.